The source of this T cell receptor (beta chain) is a study of blood T cells in healthy people across ages. On this clonotype itself: Its specificity is not known.

General study findings and limits: CMV infection status of these donors was not known. Higher diversity and more naive CD4+ cells were features of long-lived donors, compared to aged donors.

No fewer than 7 million PBMCs went into each sample. The germline V gene has CDR1 KGHSH and CDR2 LQKENI. The V gene lost 5 bases and the J gene lost 1 base, with 17 bases spanning the gap. The CDR3 is 17 amino acids. For the second PCR, which ran for roughly 6 to 11 cycles, a sample-barcoded 5' primer and a J-beta primer mix were used. Sequencing recovered at least 2.5 million CDR3-containing paired-end reads from each sample. TCRdb re-called the 5' RACE reads with MiXCR, one entry per CDR3 protein. This sample has 710,000 or so distinct CDR3 sequences, with roughly 20% found just once. Sequencing was performed on blood. The source is a man between 65 and 85 years old in good health. The rearrangement uses TRBV18 and TRBJ2-2; no firm D call. The CDR3 sequence: CASSKIGMTENTGELFF. The CDR3 nucleotides are TGTGCCAGCTCAAAAATCGGAATGACGGAGAACACCGGGGAGCTGTTTTTT.